The 6 T cell receptor beta chains in this list originate from one sample, sequenced in a study of blood T cell repertoires in COVID-19. The method was immunoSEQ multiplex PCR; TCRdb's version includes in-frame clones alone and lacks a portion of them. This table holds 13,000 to 15,000 clones, around four fifths found once. Input material: peripheral blood. The source is a man in his forties with active or convalescent COVID-19.

J is TRBJ1-2 and V is TRBV27, with D hard to call. V shed 4 bases and J shed 4 bases, with 22 bases lying between them. Germline CDR1 is MNHEY and CDR2 is SMNVEV (reference sequence). The CDR3 contains 17 residues. The CDR3 sequence is CASSSSPGGGSVYGYTF. The CDR3, as DNA: TGTGCCAGCAGTTCATCCCCCGGTGGAGGCTCGGTCTATGGCTACACCTTC.

This clone has more than one count but fewer than ten. This chain joins TRBV7-9 and TRBJ1-2; 9 bases are shared with TRBD1. This CDR3 comprises 13 residues. Germline-derived CDR1 and CDR2 are SEHNR and FQNEAQ (reference sequence). With 1 base clipped from V and 6 bases from J, the junction kept 0 bases outside the gene matches. For the CDR3, the DNA is TGTGCCAGCAGCTTAGGACAGGGGGATGGCTACACCTTC. It yields the protein CASSLGQGDGYTF. The full variable domain, its missing parts supplied by reference TRBV7-9 and TRBJ1-2, is DTGVSQNPRHKITKRGQNVTFRCDPISEHNRLYWYRQTLGQGPEFLTYFQNEAQLEKSRLLSDRFSAERPKGSFSTLEIQRTEQGDSAMYLCASSLGQGDGYTFGSGTRLTVV.

The chain recombines TRBV2 with TRBJ1-3; D gene unclear. V lost 6 bases, J lost 0 bases, and 12 bases lay in between. This CDR3 contains 15 residues. Germline-derived CDR1 and CDR2 are SNHLY and FYNNEI. CDR3 coding DNA: TGTGCCAGCAGCCGGGGAGGGAACTCTGGAAACACCATATATTTT. Encoded protein: CASSRGGNSGNTIYF.

V gene TRBV10-2 combines with J gene TRBJ2-7, with D possibly being TRBD2 (5 bases). V lost 3 bases, J lost 4 bases, and 7 bases lay in between. This CDR3 spans 12 amino acids. Germline assignment: CDR1 WSHSY and CDR2 SAAADI. CDR3 residues: CASSDEGYEQYF. In DNA form, the CDR3 reads TGCGCCAGCAGTGACGAGGGTTACGAGCAGTACTTC.

Only one count was recorded for this clone. The rearrangement uses TRBV2 and TRBJ2-3, with D perhaps TRBD2 (6 bases). Trimming stripped 2 bases from V and 9 bases from J, with 15 bases between. The CDR3 runs to 14 residues. Germline-derived CDR1 and CDR2 are SNHLY and FYNNEI. The CDR3 DNA reads as TGTGCCAGCAGTGAATCTACGGGGGACCAAACGCAGTATTTT. This translates into CASSESTGDQTQYF.

This chain connects TRBV5-4 to TRBJ1-2, with 7 bases aligning to TRBD1. Germline V gene sequence: CDR1 SGHNT, CDR2 YYREEE (reference sequence). The CDR3 covers 14 residues. J lost 8 bases, V lost 0 bases, and 7 bases had no gene match. The CDR3 region is CASSLGTGVYGYTF. Here the CDR3 DNA reads TGTGCCAGCAGCTTGGGAACAGGGGTATACGGCTACACCTTC.